The clone carrying this T cell receptor (beta chain) occurred a few times. Its antigen is currently unknown. TCRdb re-derived calls from the 5' RACE reads in MiXCR, one entry per CDR3 protein. The sample yields some 570,000 distinct CDR3 sequences, approximately 20% seen once. The data belong to a study of identical twins. Study-wide results and limits: It was possible that invariant MAIT and iNKT cells partly confounded the zero-insertion analyses. Low generation-probability sequences were in excess among twin-shared out-of-frame alpha sequences.

Germline loops: CDR1 SGHTA, CDR2 FQGNSA. V lost 5 bases and J 2 bases, leaving 7 bases between the germline ends. The CDR3 contains 12 residues. These data were likewise used in another study, on yellow fever vaccine responses in identical twins.

V and J are TRBV7-2 and TRBJ2-7; D call uncertain. This receptor was taken from a woman aged 18-29 years in good health. Specimen: CD4+ T cells sorted from blood. CDR3 amino acids: CASSRQAYEQYF. CDR3 nucleotide sequence: TGTGCCAGCAGCCGTCAGGCCTACGAGCAGTACTTC.